This T cell receptor beta chain was sequenced for a study of CD8+ T cells in alopecia areata (dated by TCRdb to the late 2010s). Concerning the study at large: Female C3H/HeJ recipients, roughly 6-10 weeks old, were grafted with skin from C3H/HeJ donors with spontaneous alopecia (about 6-12 months old). TCRbeta CDR3 regions were amplified by immunoSEQ multiplex PCR with 35 Vbeta forward and 13 Jbeta reverse primers. The study used high-throughput TCRbeta sequencing to examine T cell clonal expansion in alopecia areata, in both the C3H/HeJ mouse model and human patients. RNA came from the PAXgene miRNA kit for fixed scalp, the miRNeasy kit for PBMCs, and the RNeasy kit for mouse skin. Clonality in the scalp was compared among normal scalp (n=4), patchy alopecia areata scalp (n=8), and alopecia totalis/universalis scalp (n=8). On the human side, TCRbeta sequencing was run on scalp tissue and on sorted CD4+ and CD8+ peripheral blood T cells from healthy controls and from alopecia areata patients with either patchy or totalis/universalis disease. Points the paper makes about the study in general: Resident alphabeta T cells in normal human skin are also sequenced, complicating scalp TCR repertoire analysis, unlike mouse skin dominated by gammadelta T cells. Shared TCR sequences between patients were less evident than in mice, which may be partly attributable to HLA diversity in the patient population. Higher clonality and more expanded CD8+ clones were observed in lesional scalp than in normal scalp, particularly in alopecia totalis/universalis, a finding suggestive of antigenic drive.

Cells from pooled mouse cutaneous lymph nodes were stained for CD4, CD8alpha, NKG2D, NKG2ACE and other markers and then sorted on a BD Influx. Libraries were made using the immunoSEQ multiplex PCR assay. To provide template for TCR sequencing, every sample had RNA extracted and reverse transcribed into cDNA. SuperScript III was used for first-strand cDNA synthesis, primed with a 2:1 mix of oligo-dT and random hexamers. A synthetic immune receptor repertoire was used to assess amplification bias, and residual bias was removed computationally. Libraries were sequenced on Illumina HiSeq using 60 bp reads that covered the CDR3 and were read from J toward V. As for how the authors treated the data: Raw reads were preprocessed to remove errors, and CDR3 was defined according to IMGT conventions as the region from the conserved cysteine to phenylalanine. Clonality was computed by normalizing Shannon entropy by log2 of the number of productive unique TCRs and subtracting the result from 1. Scalp TCRbeta sequences were cross-referenced with sorted blood CD4 and CD8 repertoires so that the CD4 or CD8 identity of scalp clones could be inferred. Entries here come from immuneACCESS through TCRdb and include only in-frame sequences with V and J called. Some clones fail to appear in such tables; in the studies checked, an unresolved V gene covers under half of the shortfall, and the cause of the remainder is unknown. That table furnishes V, J and clone size, whereas the DNA furnished D and trimming. This sample includes approximately 300,000 clones, and none of them was observed just once. The ten largest clones take up less than 1.5% of the sample.

This clone was seen only a few times. The antigen this receptor binds is unknown. Gene names, together with germline sequences, are murine for this receptor. Read coverage stops 4 residues before the CDR3 terminus; the germline J gene supplies the remainder. V ends up 0 bases short and J 5 bases short, with an unmatched junction base count of 4. The CDR3 runs 15 residues from the cysteine to the phenylalanine. Only the CDR3 bases that were read are kept: 33 of them, in frame from base 1. Reading the germline V gene (reference sequence) gives CDR1 NSQYPW and CDR2 LRSPGD. This chain joins TRBV1 to TRBJ2-1, with 7 central nucleotides matching TRBD1. Sequenced input: CD4+ T cells sorted from a lymph node. The receptor's source is a C3H/HeJ mouse with alopecia areata. Mice from this strain have the MHC haplotype H2-k. This receptor carries the CDR3 CTCSAEQGRDAEQFF. Incomplete CDR3 DNA: TGCACCTGCAGTGCAGAACAGGGGCGGGATGCT.